These 12 T cell receptor beta chains were sequenced from one sample in a study of shared clonotypes between healthy human individuals. Here immunoSEQ multiplex PCR was the method, and the copy in TCRdb shows in-frame clones only, minus some. This sample has 2 million to 2.5 million clones, with almost 96% found just once. Sequencing used naive CD4+ T cells sorted from blood. Subset reported: CD45RA+ positively selected. These receptors came from a young man in good health.

The chain carries TRBV19 and TRBJ2-6, with D uncertain. From germline, CDR1 is LNHDA and CDR2 SQIVND (reference sequence). The length of the CDR3 is 12 residues. V gave up 10 bases and J gave up 0 bases, with 4 bases separating them. The CDR3 DNA reads as TGTGCCATTTCCTCTGGGGCCAACGTCCTGACTTTC. Its translation: CAISSGANVLTF.

This sequence joins TRBV5-4 and TRBJ1-2; 7 nucleotides align to TRBD1. The V and J ends lost 4 bases and 4 bases, in that order; junction bases with no gene match: 10. The CDR3 is 15 amino acids. The V gene's germline CDR1 is SGHNT and CDR2 YYREEE (reference sequence). CDR3 loop: CASSPSPGTVYGYTF. The DNA for the CDR3 is TGTGCCAGCAGCCCCTCCCCCGGGACAGTCTATGGCTACACCTTC.

The chain couples TRBV25-1 to TRBJ1-1, with D possibly being TRBD1 (6 bases). Germline CDR1 is MGHDK and CDR2 is SYGVNS. V was pared by 5 bases and J by 1 base, with 8 bases between. CDR3 size: 13 residues. This CDR3 is CASSRTANTEAFF. Written as DNA, the CDR3 is TGTGCCAGCAGTAGGACAGCGAACACTGAAGCTTTCTTT.

CDR3 sequence: CASSLDLFKTTNEKLFF. The CDR3 DNA is TGTGCCAGCAGCTTGGATTTATTTAAAACAACTAATGAAAAACTGTTTTTT. The chain employs TRBV7-2 and TRBJ1-4; D unresolved. Germline lookup yields CDR1 SGHTA and CDR2 FQGNSA. The CDR3 consists of 17 residues. V was pared by 3 bases and J by 0 bases, with 14 bases between.

Notes on this clone: The junction shows a germline mismatch at one end, possibly a read error. The chain recombines TRBV7-7 with TRBJ2-3, with 10 bases fitting TRBD2. The germline V gene has CDR1 SSHAT and CDR2 FNYEAQ (reference sequence). CDR3 length equals 17 residues. CDR3 residues: CASSLLAGGVASDTQYF. DNA of the CDR3: TGTGCTAGCAGCCTTTTAGCGGGAGGTGTCGCCTCAGATACGCAGTATTTT.

The chain uses TRBV2 and TRBJ2-7, with D hard to call. V lost 4 bases and J 2 bases, leaving 12 bases between the germline ends. Germline V gene sequence: CDR1 SNHLY, CDR2 FYNNEI. The CDR3 spans 14 residues. The CDR3 is CASSVDTLAYEQYF. The CDR3 DNA reads as TGTGCCAGCAGTGTCGACACTCTAGCCTACGAGCAGTACTTC.

The chain is built from TRBV13 and TRBJ2-7; either TRBD1 or TRBD2 may fit D (6 bases each). V lost 0 bases, J lost 4 bases, and 13 bases lay in between. Per germline, CDR1 PRHDT and CDR2 FYEKMQ (reference sequence). The CDR3 has 15 amino acids. CDR3 region: CASSLGGGRGYEQYF. Written as DNA, the CDR3 is TGTGCCAGCAGCTTAGGCGGGGGTAGGGGGTACGAGCAGTACTTC.

The rearrangement joins TRBV18 to TRBJ1-2; tentatively, D is TRBD1 (6 bases). The CDR3 has 14 amino acids. The germline V gene encodes CDR1 KGHSH and CDR2 LQKENI. Trimming removed 3 bases from V and 4 bases from J, with 12 bases in between. CDR3 in DNA: TGTGCCAGCTCACCGACAGGAGAGTTCTATGGCTACACCTTC. It is translated as CASSPTGEFYGYTF.

As for this clone: At one of its ends the junction is not consistent with the germline gene, which may arise from a read error. The chain has TRBV7-7 and TRBJ2-5; TRBD1 matches 9 bases. The CDR3 has 15 amino acids. Per the germline V gene, CDR1 is SSHAT and CDR2 is FNYEAQ (reference sequence). CDR3 in DNA: TGTGCTAGCAGTTCGGCCGGGACAGGGCCCGAGACCCAGTACTTC. It specifies CASSSAGTGPETQYF.

This chain connects TRBV28 to TRBJ1-1; weak D call: TRBD1 (5 bases). V dropped 2 bases and J dropped 7 bases, with 11 bases sitting between them. Germline V CDR1 and CDR2: MDHEN, SYDVKM. The CDR3 covers 13 residues. The DNA of the CDR3 is TGTGCCAGCAGTTTACGACAGATCCGTGAAGCTTTCTTT. It specifies CASSLRQIREAFF.

This clone was detected only once. CDR3 bases: TGTGCCGGACAGACCTCTGGGGCCAACGTCCTGACTTTC. Residues: CAGQTSGANVLTF. The genes are TRBV18 and TRBJ2-6; the D gene is possibly TRBD1 (6 bases). From germline, CDR1 is KGHSH and CDR2 LQKENI. This CDR3 has 13 amino acids. The V gene lost 11 bases and the J gene lost 0 bases, with 8 bases spanning the gap. The whole variable domain, remainder taken from reference TRBV18 and TRBJ2-6, is NAGVMQNPRHLVRRRGQEARLRCSPMKGHSHVYWYRQLPEEGLKFMVYLQKENIIDESGMPKERFSAEFPKEGPSILRIQQVVRGDSAAYFCAGQTSGANVLTFGAGSRLTVL.

A single count supports this clone. The chain uses TRBV7-2 and TRBJ2-1; TRBD2 matches 9 bases. Germline trimming cut 4 bases from V and 2 bases from J; bases unmatched to any gene: 3. Germline V gives CDR1 SGHTA, CDR2 FQGNSA. This CDR3 has 15 amino acids. The CDR3 is CASSSSGDTYNEQFF. The DNA of the CDR3 is TGTGCCAGCAGCTCTAGCGGGGACACCTACAATGAGCAGTTCTTC.